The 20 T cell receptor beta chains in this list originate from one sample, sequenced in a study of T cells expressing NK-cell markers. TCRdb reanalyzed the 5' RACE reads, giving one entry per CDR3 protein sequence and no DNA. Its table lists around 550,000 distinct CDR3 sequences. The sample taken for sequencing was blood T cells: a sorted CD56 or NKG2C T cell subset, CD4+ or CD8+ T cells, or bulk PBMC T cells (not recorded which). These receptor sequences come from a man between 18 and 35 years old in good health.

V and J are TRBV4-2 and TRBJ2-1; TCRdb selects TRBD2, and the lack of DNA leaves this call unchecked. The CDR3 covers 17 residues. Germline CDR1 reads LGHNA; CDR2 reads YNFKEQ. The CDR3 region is CASSPRTSGSPYNEQFF.

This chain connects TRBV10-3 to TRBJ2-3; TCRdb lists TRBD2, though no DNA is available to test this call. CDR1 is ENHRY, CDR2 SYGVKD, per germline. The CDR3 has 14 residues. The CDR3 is CAISTSGDTDTQYF.

The chain's CDR3 is CSARGSDAGTEYNSPLHF. The chain links TRBV20-1 to TRBJ1-6; no DNA is available, so the TRBD1 call from TCRdb remains unchecked. In germline, CDR1 is DFQATT, CDR2 SNEGSKA (reference sequence). There are 18 residues in the CDR3.

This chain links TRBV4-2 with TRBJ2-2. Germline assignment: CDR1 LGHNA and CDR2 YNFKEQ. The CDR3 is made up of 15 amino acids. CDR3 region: CASSHEFGSTGELFF.

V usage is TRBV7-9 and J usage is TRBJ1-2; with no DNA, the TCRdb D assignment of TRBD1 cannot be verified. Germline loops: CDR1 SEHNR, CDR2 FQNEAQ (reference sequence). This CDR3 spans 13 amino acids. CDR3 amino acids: CASSLRQGGGYTF.

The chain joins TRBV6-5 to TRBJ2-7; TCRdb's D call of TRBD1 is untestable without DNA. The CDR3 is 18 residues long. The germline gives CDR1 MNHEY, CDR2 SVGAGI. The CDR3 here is CASSYRRLDRPPRYEQYF.

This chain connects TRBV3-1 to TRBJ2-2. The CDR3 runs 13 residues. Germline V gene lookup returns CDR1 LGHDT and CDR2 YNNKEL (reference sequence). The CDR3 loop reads CASSQAAGGELFF. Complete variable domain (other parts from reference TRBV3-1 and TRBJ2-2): DTAVSQTPKYLVTQMGNDKSIKCEQNLGHDTMYWYKQDSKKFLKIMFSYNNKELIINETVPNRFSPKSPDKAHLNLHINSLELGDSAVYFCASSQAAGGELFFGEGSRLTVL.

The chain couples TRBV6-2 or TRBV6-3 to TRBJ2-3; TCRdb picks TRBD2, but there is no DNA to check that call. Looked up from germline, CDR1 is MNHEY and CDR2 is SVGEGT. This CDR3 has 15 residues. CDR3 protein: CASNQLAGGTDTQYF.

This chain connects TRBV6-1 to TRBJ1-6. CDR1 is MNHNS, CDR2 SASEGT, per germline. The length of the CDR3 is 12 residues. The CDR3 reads CASSYAEGPLHF.

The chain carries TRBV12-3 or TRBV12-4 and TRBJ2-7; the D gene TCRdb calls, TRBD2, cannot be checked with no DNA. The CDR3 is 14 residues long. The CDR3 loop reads CASSPRRGNYEQYF.

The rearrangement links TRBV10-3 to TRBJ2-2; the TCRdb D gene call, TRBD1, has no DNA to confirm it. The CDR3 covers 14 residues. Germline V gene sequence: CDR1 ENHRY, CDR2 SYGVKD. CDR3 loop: CAAQDRGNTGELFF.

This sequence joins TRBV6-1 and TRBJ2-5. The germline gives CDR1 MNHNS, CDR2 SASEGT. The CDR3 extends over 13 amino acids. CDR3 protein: CASSQNNPETQYF.

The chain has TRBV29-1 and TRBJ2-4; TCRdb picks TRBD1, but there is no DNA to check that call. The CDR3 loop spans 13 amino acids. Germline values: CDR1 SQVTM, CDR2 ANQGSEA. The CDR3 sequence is CSVEGPGINIQYF.

The CDR3 here is CASSSGTGSVFSYEQYF. The V gene is TRBV5-1, the J gene TRBJ2-7; the TCRdb D gene call, TRBD1, has no DNA to confirm it. The CDR3 has 17 amino acids. Germline V CDR1 and CDR2: SGHRS, YFSETQ.

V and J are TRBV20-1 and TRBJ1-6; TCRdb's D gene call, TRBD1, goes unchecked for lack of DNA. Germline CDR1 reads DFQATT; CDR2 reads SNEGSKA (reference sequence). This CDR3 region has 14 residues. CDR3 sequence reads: CSATGSLDNSPLHF.

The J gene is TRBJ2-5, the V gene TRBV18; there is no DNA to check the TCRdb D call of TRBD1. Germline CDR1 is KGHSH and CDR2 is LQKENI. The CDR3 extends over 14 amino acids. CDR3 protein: CASSPLPVGETQYF.

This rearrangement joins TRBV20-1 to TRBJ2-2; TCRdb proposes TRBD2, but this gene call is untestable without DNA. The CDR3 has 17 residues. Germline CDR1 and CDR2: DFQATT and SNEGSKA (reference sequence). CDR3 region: CSATKRSGSSVAGELFF.

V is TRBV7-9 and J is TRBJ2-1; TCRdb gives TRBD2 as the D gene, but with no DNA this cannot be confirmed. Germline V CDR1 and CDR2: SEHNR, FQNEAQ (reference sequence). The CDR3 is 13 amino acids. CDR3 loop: CASTLGLDNEQFF.

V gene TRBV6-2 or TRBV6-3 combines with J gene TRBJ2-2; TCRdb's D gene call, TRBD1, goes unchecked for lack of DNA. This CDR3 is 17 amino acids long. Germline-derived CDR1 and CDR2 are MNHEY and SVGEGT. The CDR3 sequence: CASSYGPQGSMAGELFF.

CDR3 residues: CASGRSGTGLVSEAFF. The rearrangement uses TRBV12-5 and TRBJ1-1; the D gene TCRdb calls, TRBD1, cannot be checked with no DNA. The germline V gene encodes CDR1 LGHNT and CDR2 FRNRAP. The CDR3 runs to 16 residues.